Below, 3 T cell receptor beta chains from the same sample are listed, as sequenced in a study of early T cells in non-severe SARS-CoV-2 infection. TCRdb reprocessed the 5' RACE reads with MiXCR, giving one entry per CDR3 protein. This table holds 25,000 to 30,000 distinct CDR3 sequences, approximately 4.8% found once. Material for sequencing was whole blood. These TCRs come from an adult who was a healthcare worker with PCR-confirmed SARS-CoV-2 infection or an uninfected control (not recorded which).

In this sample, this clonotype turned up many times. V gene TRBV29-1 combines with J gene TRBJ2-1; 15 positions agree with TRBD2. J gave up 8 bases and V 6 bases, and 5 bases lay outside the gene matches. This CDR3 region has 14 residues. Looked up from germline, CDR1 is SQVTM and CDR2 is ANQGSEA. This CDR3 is CSVGLAGGLDEQFF. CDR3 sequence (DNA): TGCAGCGTAGGACTAGCGGGAGGGTTGGATGAGCAGTTCTTC.

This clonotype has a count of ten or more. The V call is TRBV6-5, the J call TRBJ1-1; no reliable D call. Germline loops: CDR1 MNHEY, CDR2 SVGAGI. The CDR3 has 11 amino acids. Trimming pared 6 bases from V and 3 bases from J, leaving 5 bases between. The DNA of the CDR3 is TGTGCCAGCAGCTTCTACACTGAAGCTTTCTTT. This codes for CASSFYTEAFF.

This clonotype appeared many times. For the CDR3, the DNA is TGTGCCAGCAGCTCGACTAGCCACGGGGAGCTGTTTTTT. Protein: CASSSTSHGELFF. V is TRBV7-3 and J is TRBJ2-2, with 7 bases identical to TRBD2. Per the germline V gene, CDR1 is SGHTA and CDR2 is FQGTGA. CDR3 length equals 13 residues. Trimming took 4 bases from V and 7 from J; bases not matched to a gene: 3.